The entry below describes one T cell receptor beta chain. Its antigen remains unidentified. Both subsets, CD45RA+ naive and CD45RA-negative memory, were split from the CD4+ cells. The CDR3 runs 13 residues. Germline V gene data show CDR1 as SGHRS and CDR2 as YFSETQ. Trimming stripped 3 bases from V and 4 bases from J, with 11 bases between. This entry is derived from a study of shared clonotypes between healthy human individuals. Turning to the study itself: The donors, a couple of women and a few men, were aged 18 to 49. Every donor yielded three CD4 naive, three CD4 memory, two CD8 naive and one CD8 memory plate. Overall study findings and caveats: The authors expected sequencing depth to affect clonotype sharing among donors.

Sequencing used immunoSEQ multiplex PCR; TCRdb keeps in-frame clones, though not all of them. The table includes 1,500,000 or so clones, roughly 98.5% detected once. The sequenced sample consisted of naive CD4+ T cells sorted from blood. Documented subset: CD45RA+ positively selected. This chain uses TRBV5-1 with TRBJ2-7; D call uncertain. The receptor comes from a young man in good health. CDR3 DNA: TGCGCCAGCAGCTCTAGGTGGGGTTACGAGCAGTACTTC. Residues: CASSSRWGYEQYF.